Listed below are T cell receptor beta chains from one sample, sequenced in a study of graft-versus-host responses after intestinal transplantation. Their cognate antigens are unknown. Clones were sequenced by immunoSEQ multiplex PCR, and TCRdb holds only the in-frame ones, with some missing. The repertoire includes 86,000 or so clones, approximately 90% of them detected once, and approximately 6% sits in the top ten. The specimen comprised unstimulated CD8+ T cells sorted from spleen or lymph node cells, sampled before intestinal transplant. The source is a human donor who received an intestinal transplant. Both conserved end residues are part of each CDR3. D genes are given only for firm matches.

j_call | d_call | v_call | cdr3_nt | cdr3_aa
TRBJ1-5 | NA | TRBV5-6 | TGTGCCAGCAGCTTGTCGCCGGGGGGGAATCAGCCCCAGCATTTT | CASSLSPGGNQPQHF
TRBJ1-4 | NA | TRBV11-2 | TGTGCCAGCAGCGTCATTTCAACTAATGAAAAACTGTTTTTT | CASSVISTNEKLFF
TRBJ2-3 | TRBD2 | TRBV23-1 | TGCGCCAGCAGTCAAGGGCTAGCGGGAGATACAGATACGCAGTATTTT | CASSQGLAGDTDTQYF
TRBJ2-1 | TRBD2 | TRBV4-2 | TGTGCCAGCAGCCAATCTAGCGGGTCCTACAATGAGCAGTTCTTC | CASSQSSGSYNEQFF
TRBJ1-6 | TRBD1 | TRBV5-1 | TGCGCCAGCAGTACCGGGACAGAAACTAATTCACCCCTCCACTTT | CASSTGTETNSPLHF
TRBJ2-2 | TRBD2 | TRBV19 | TGTGCCAGTAGTACGAAGGGACTAACCTACGCGAACACCGGGGAGCTGTTTTTT | CASSTKGLTYANTGELFF
TRBJ2-1 | NA | TRBV29-1 | TGCAGCGCCGAGTACAATGAGCAGTTCTTC | CSAEYNEQFF
TRBJ2-6 | NA | TRBV4-1 | TGCGCCAGCAGCCAACAGGGGTCTGGGGCCAACGTCCTGACTTTC | CASSQQGSGANVLTF
TRBJ2-4 | TRBD1 | TRBV13 | TGTGCCAGCAGCTTCGGGACAGAAAACATTCAGTACTTC | CASSFGTENIQYF
TRBJ2-1 | NA | TRBV6-5 | TGTGCCAGCAGTTACTTGCCTAGCGCCTACAATGAGCAGTTCTTC | CASSYLPSAYNEQFF
TRBJ1-3 | NA | TRBV2 | TGTGCCAGCAGACCCTATTTTTGGGAGGCGCTCGGAAACACCATATATTTT | CASRPYFWEALGNTIYF
TRBJ2-3 | NA | TRBV29-1 | TGCAGCGTGGGGGGCGTGGCAGTACCTAGCACAGATACGCAGTATTTT | CSVGGVAVPSTDTQYF
TRBJ2-7 | NA | TRBV27 | TGTGCCAGCAGCGCTACTGGAATCTACGAGCAGTACTTC | CASSATGIYEQYF
TRBJ2-1 | TRBD2 | TRBV2 | TGTGCCAGCACTCGAGCGGGAAATGAGCAGTTCTTC | CASTRAGNEQFF
TRBJ2-7 | NA | TRBV27 | TGTGCCAGCAGTTCAGGACTATCCACCTACGAGCAGTACTTC | CASSSGLSTYEQYF
TRBJ2-7 | TRBD2 | TRBV19 | TGTGCCAGTAGTACACGGGGGGAAGGCCCCTACGAGCAGTACTTC | CASSTRGEGPYEQYF
TRBJ1-6 | NA | TRBV5-6 | TGTGCCAGCAGCAGGGACGGTAACTCCTATAATTCACCCCTCCACTTT | CASSRDGNSYNSPLHF
TRBJ2-7 | TRBD1 | TRBV5-6 | TGTGCCAGCAGCTCCGGGACAGTTTACTACGAGCAGTACTTC | CASSSGTVYYEQYF
TRBJ2-7 | TRBD2 | TRBV6-6 | TGTGCCAGCAGTTACTCGACTAGCGGGAGCTACGAGCAGTACTTC | CASSYSTSGSYEQYF
TRBJ2-1 | NA | TRBV21-1 | TGTGCCACCTTCCAGAGCTCCTACAATGAGCAGTTCTTC | CATFQSSYNEQFF
TRBJ1-2 | NA | TRBV29-1 | TGCAGCGTCCCAACCGGGGAGCACTATGGCTACACCTTC | CSVPTGEHYGYTF
TRBJ2-1 | TRBD2 | TRBV4-2 | TGTGCCAGCAGCCAAGATCTACTGGCTAGCGGGGACAATGAGCAGTTCTTC | CASSQDLLASGDNEQFF